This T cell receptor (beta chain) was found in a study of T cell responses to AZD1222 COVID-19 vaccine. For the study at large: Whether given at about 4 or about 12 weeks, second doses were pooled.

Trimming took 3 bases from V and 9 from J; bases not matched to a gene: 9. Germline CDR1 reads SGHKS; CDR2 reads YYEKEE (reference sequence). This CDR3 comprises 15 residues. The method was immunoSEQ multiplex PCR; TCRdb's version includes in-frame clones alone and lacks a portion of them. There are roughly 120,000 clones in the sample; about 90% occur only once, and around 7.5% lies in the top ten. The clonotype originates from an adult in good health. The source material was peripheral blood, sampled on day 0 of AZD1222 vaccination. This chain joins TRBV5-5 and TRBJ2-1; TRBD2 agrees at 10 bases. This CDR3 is CASSSTPSGGIEQFF. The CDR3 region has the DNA TGTGCCAGCAGCTCGACCCCTAGCGGGGGCATTGAGCAGTTCTTC.